These 31 T cell receptor beta chains were all obtained from the same sample, sequenced in a study of T-cell memory formation after mild COVID-19. From the 5' RACE reads, TCRdb called clonotypes with MiXCR, one entry per CDR3 protein. The sample shows about 340,000 distinct CDR3 sequences, under 25% of them seen only once. Sequencing was performed on PBMCs or a T cell subset sorted from them (not recorded which). All receptors derive from a man younger than 35 who had mild COVID-19 (a few samples of this study predate the infection). Cell type and time point are not known.

About this clonotype itself: With a much larger clone just one base away, this may be a read error. The genes are TRBV6-6 and TRBJ2-7; D is unclear. The CDR3 spans 14 residues. Germline V gene lookup returns CDR1 MNHNY and CDR2 SVGAGI (reference sequence). Trimming removed 5 bases at V and 2 bases at J, with 13 bases between. CDR3 bases: TGTGCCAGCAGTCCCCTGGCCCTAGCCTACGAGCAGTACGTC. Translated: CASSPLALAYEQYV.

This clonotype has just a few counts. The chain is built from TRBV6-1 and TRBJ1-1; a possible D gene is TRBD1 (5 bases). The ends were cut back, 6 bases at V and 3 bases at J, with 17 bases in the middle. Germline CDR1 and CDR2: MNHNS and SASEGT. The CDR3 has 15 amino acids. The CDR3 DNA is TGTGCCAGCAGGATTGTCTGGGGCGGGGACACTGAAGCTTTCTTT. This translates into CASRIVWGGDTEAFF.

This rearrangement joins TRBV7-2 to TRBJ2-3; D unresolved. This CDR3 has 15 residues. The germline V gene has CDR1 SGHTA and CDR2 FQGNSA. V was pared by 0 bases and J by 0 bases, with 7 bases between. The CDR3 region is CASSLAAESTDTQYF. The CDR3 DNA follows: TGTGCCAGCAGCTTAGCGGCAGAGAGCACAGATACGCAGTATTTT.

V is TRBV7-2 and J is TRBJ2-2; D might be TRBD1 (6 bases). The V end lost 0 bases, the J end lost 7 bases, and 18 bases lay between the germline ends. This CDR3 has 17 amino acids. CDR1 and CDR2 from the germline V gene are SGHTA and FQGNSA. As DNA, the CDR3 is TGTGCCAGCAGCTTAGCGCCCCAGGGGTCAGGCGGCGGGGAGCTGTTTTTT. The encoded protein is CASSLAPQGSGGGELFF.

The chain is built from TRBV19 and TRBJ1-1; 7 bases match TRBD1. This CDR3 is 15 amino acids long. The germline V gene has CDR1 LNHDA and CDR2 SQIVND (reference sequence). V was pared by 5 bases and J by 5 bases, with 11 bases of the junction left unmatched. CDR3 amino acids: CASSPRRDRVTEAFF. The DNA for the CDR3 is TGTGCCAGTAGTCCGCGGCGAGACAGGGTAACTGAAGCTTTCTTT.

This clonotype was detected a few times. V is TRBV30 and J is TRBJ1-2, with D possibly TRBD1 on 5 matching bases. Germline V lookup: CDR1 GTSNPN, CDR2 SVGIG (reference sequence). The CDR3 has 14 residues. V gave up 0 bases and J gave up 7 bases, with 15 bases separating them. For the CDR3, the DNA is TGTGCCTGGAGTGTACAAAGTGGGGCAGTTGGCTACACCTTC. It specifies CAWSVQSGAVGYTF.

This clonotype has at least ten counts. The chain carries TRBV18 and TRBJ1-1; no clear D. The CDR3 spans 13 residues. Germline V gives CDR1 KGHSH, CDR2 LQKENI. Trimming pared 5 bases from V and 1 base from J, leaving 8 bases between. Here the CDR3 reads CASSDQANTEAFF. The CDR3 nucleotides are TGTGCCAGCTCAGACCAGGCGAACACTGAAGCTTTCTTT.

This clonotype was seen at least ten times. J is TRBJ1-2 and V is TRBV12-3 or TRBV12-4; D may be TRBD1 (5 bases). The CDR3 is 15 amino acids. Trimming removed 4 bases at V and 4 bases at J, with 16 bases between. The CDR3 region is CASSSGTDNFYGYTF. CDR3 nucleotides: TGTGCCAGCAGTTCCGGGACGGACAATTTCTATGGCTACACCTTC.

This clonotype has only a few counts. The chain uses TRBV28 and TRBJ2-1; D unresolved. V was cut by 4 bases and J by 8 bases, with 9 bases left in between. Germline CDR1 is MDHEN and CDR2 is SYDVKM. The CDR3 has 12 amino acids. The CDR3 protein is CASSSQHHEQFF. Written as DNA, the CDR3 is TGTGCCAGCAGTTCTCAGCATCATGAGCAGTTCTTC.

The gene calls are TRBV7-2 and TRBJ1-6, with D tentatively TRBD1 (5 bases). V was cut by 8 bases and J by 13 bases, with 18 bases left in between. CDR1 is SGHTA, CDR2 FQGNSA, per germline. This CDR3 has 13 amino acids. CDR3: CASGTGGIIPLHF. Written as DNA, the CDR3 is TGTGCCAGCGGAACGGGGGGGATTATTCCCCTCCACTTT.

Regarding this clonotype: At one end the junction does not follow the germline gene, possibly because of a read error. The chain uses TRBV4-1 and TRBJ2-3; tentative D call: TRBD2 (5 bases). The CDR3 covers 15 residues. Germline CDR1 is MGHRA and CDR2 is YSYEKL. The CDR3 nucleotides read TGCGCCAGCAGCCCGGGCTTTGCTAGCAAAGATACGCAGTATTTT. It is translated as CASSPGFASKDTQYF.

The CDR3 DNA follows: TGTGCCAGCAGTTCCGGGACCCCTGGGGGAAAACTGTTTTTT. Translating gives CASSSGTPGGKLFF. This chain connects TRBV7-2 to TRBJ1-4, with TRBD1 as a possible D gene (5 bases). The CDR3 is 14 residues long. Trimming took off 6 bases at V and 10 bases at J, with 18 bases between the two ends. Germline V lookup: CDR1 SGHTA, CDR2 FQGNSA.

This clonotype came up a few times. The chain employs TRBV5-6 and TRBJ1-1; D might be TRBD1 (5 bases). Germline-derived CDR1 and CDR2 are SGHDT and YYEEEE. Trimming pared 2 bases from V and 0 bases from J, leaving 20 bases between. CDR3 length: 18 residues. For the CDR3, the DNA is TGTGCCAGCAGCTTCCTGGGGCAGGTCTCATTATTGAACACTGAAGCTTTCTTT. Amino acids: CASSFLGQVSLLNTEAFF.

The V and J genes are TRBV7-2 and TRBJ1-3; D might be TRBD1 (5 bases). Germline V gene lookup returns CDR1 SGHTA and CDR2 FQGNSA. This CDR3 region has 16 residues. The V gene lost 1 base and the J gene lost 0 bases, with 10 bases spanning the gap. The CDR3 DNA sequence: TGTGCCAGCAGCTTAGGGGACCCCGGCTCTGGAAACACCATATATTTT. Translated: CASSLGDPGSGNTIYF.

This clonotype showed up just a few times. The rearrangement links TRBV20-1 to TRBJ1-5, with D possibly TRBD1 on 6 matching bases. Germline V lookup: CDR1 DFQATT, CDR2 SNEGSKA (reference sequence). The CDR3 is 18 residues long. Trimming stripped 0 bases from V and 1 base from J, with 19 bases between. In nucleotides, the CDR3 is TGCAGTGCTAGAGATTTGTCCCTCGGGGGGCAGAGCAATCAGCCCCAGCATTTT. Translation: CSARDLSLGGQSNQPQHF.

This clonotype appeared a few times. V and J are TRBV7-2 and TRBJ2-2; maybe TRBD1 (6 bases). The CDR3 contains 15 residues. Germline loops: CDR1 SGHTA, CDR2 FQGNSA. V was cut by 1 base and J by 7 bases, with 13 bases left in between. The CDR3 loop reads CASSLDGTIFGELFF. DNA of the CDR3: TGTGCCAGCAGCTTAGACGGGACAATCTTCGGGGAGCTGTTTTTT.

The genes are TRBV20-1 and TRBJ1-5; tentative D call: TRBD1 (6 bases). CDR1 is DFQATT and CDR2 is SNEGSKA in the germline V gene (reference sequence). The CDR3 sequence is 14 residues long. Trimming took off 3 bases at V and 2 bases at J, with 11 bases between the two ends. DNA of the CDR3: TGCAGTGCTAGCCATACAGGGCGCAATCAGCCCCAGCATTTT. Protein sequence: CSASHTGRNQPQHF.

The chain employs TRBV6-2 or TRBV6-3 and TRBJ2-1, with D possibly TRBD1 on 6 matching bases. V dropped 7 bases and J dropped 1 base, with 11 bases sitting between them. This CDR3 spans 14 amino acids. Germline lookup yields CDR1 MNHEY and CDR2 SVGEGT. This CDR3 reads CASNKQGSYNEQFF. The CDR3 bases are TGTGCCAGCAACAAACAGGGATCCTACAATGAGCAGTTCTTC.

The chain employs TRBV7-2 and TRBJ2-3; unclear D gene. Germline assignment: CDR1 SGHTA and CDR2 FQGNSA. The CDR3 loop spans 14 amino acids. V was shortened by 6 bases and J by 0 bases, with 10 bases between the two germline ends. The CDR3 DNA sequence: TGTGCCAGCAGTTTCGACTGGAGCACAGATACGCAGTATTTT. It yields the protein CASSFDWSTDTQYF.

This clonotype was detected a few times. The rearrangement links TRBV7-9 to TRBJ1-1; D gene unclear. V was trimmed by 1 base and J by 1 base, leaving 7 bases between them. The length of the CDR3 is 14 residues. In germline, CDR1 is SEHNR, CDR2 FQNEAQ (reference sequence). CDR3 protein: CASSLGAANTEAFF. In DNA form, the CDR3 reads TGTGCCAGCAGCTTAGGGGCAGCGAACACTGAAGCTTTCTTT.

The sample holds a few counts of this clonotype. This sequence joins TRBV20-1 and TRBJ2-7; D uncertain. CDR1 and CDR2 from the germline V gene are DFQATT and SNEGSKA (reference sequence). The CDR3 consists of 12 residues. V shed 0 bases and J shed 4 bases, with 7 bases lying between them. CDR3 sequence: CSAREYTYEQYV. The CDR3 DNA sequence: TGCAGTGCTAGAGAGTACACGTACGAGCAGTACGTC.

The chain is built from TRBV28 and TRBJ2-4, with D possibly being TRBD1 (6 bases). Germline loops: CDR1 MDHEN, CDR2 SYDVKM. CDR3 size: 15 residues. V was pared by 5 bases and J by 3 bases, with 14 bases between. CDR3 sequence (DNA): TGTGCCAGCAGTCCCGGACAGTCTCGCAAAAACATTCAGTACTTC. Amino acid sequence: CASSPGQSRKNIQYF.

This clonotype occurred once. The chain links TRBV23-1 to TRBJ2-7; no clear D gene. TRBV23-1 counts as an open reading frame of uncertain function. V was trimmed by 6 bases and J by 1 base, leaving 13 bases between them. The CDR3 runs 14 residues. Here the CDR3 reads CASRGGNPSYEQYF. The CDR3 DNA is TGCGCCAGCAGGGGCGGCAACCCTTCCTACGAGCAGTACTTC.

This clonotype was seen a few times. The chain has TRBV25-1 and TRBJ2-3, with TRBD1 identical over 11 bases. From germline, CDR1 is MGHDK and CDR2 SYGVNS. This CDR3 region has 15 residues. The junction had 0 bases not matched to a gene; V was cut back by 4 bases and J by 0 bases. Written as DNA, the CDR3 is TGTGCCAGCAGTGGGACAGGGGGCAGCACAGATACGCAGTATTTT. Protein product: CASSGTGGSTDTQYF. The variable domain in full, with the rest retrieved from reference TRBV25-1 and TRBJ2-3, is EADIYQTPRYLVIGTGKKITLECSQTMGHDKMYWYQQDPGMELHLIHYSYGVNSTEKGDLSSESTVSRIRTEHFPLTLESARPSHTSQYLCASSGTGGSTDTQYFGPGTRLTVL.

In the case of this clonotype: This could be a read error, since a much larger clone is one nucleotide away. The J gene is TRBJ2-3, the V gene TRBV10-3; D is perhaps TRBD1 or TRBD2 (5 bases each). This CDR3 region has 13 residues. CDR1 and CDR2 (germline): ENHRY, SYGVKD. In DNA, the CDR3 is TGTGACACCCTCGGGGCTAGCACAGATACGCAGTATTTT. This codes for CDTLGASTDTQYF.

This CDR3 reads CSVEQYTGELFF. CDR3 nucleotides: TGCAGCGTTGAACAGTACACCGGGGAGCTGTTTTTT. V and J are TRBV29-1 and TRBJ2-2; D remains ambiguous. The CDR3 contains 12 residues. V lost 2 bases and J lost 3, with 4 bases in between. The germline V gene has CDR1 SQVTM and CDR2 ANQGSEA.

The chain combines TRBV10-3 with TRBJ1-5; TRBD1 matches 7 bases. V was clipped by 2 bases and J by 2 bases; unmatched bases: 0. CDR1 is ENHRY and CDR2 is SYGVKD in the germline V gene. This CDR3 contains 14 residues. The CDR3 coding sequence is TGTGCCATCAGTGAGGACAGGGGCAATCAGCCCCAGCATTTT. This translates into CAISEDRGNQPQHF.

This chain links TRBV4-1 with TRBJ1-1; 10 bases align to TRBD1. J lost 3 bases, V lost 4 bases, and 2 bases had no gene match. Per germline, CDR1 MGHRA and CDR2 YSYEKL. This CDR3 region has 14 residues. This CDR3 is CASSLGTGDTEAFF. The CDR3 nucleotides are TGCGCCAGCAGCCTCGGGACAGGGGACACTGAAGCTTTCTTT.

This clonotype was observed a few times. The J gene is TRBJ2-1, the V gene TRBV24-1; 9 nucleotides line up with TRBD2. The germline V gene encodes CDR1 KGHDR and CDR2 SFDVKD. Losses at the gene ends were 4 bases for V and 8 bases for J; bases not matched to a gene: 11. CDR3 length equals 16 residues. The chain's CDR3 is CATSETAGGTTDEQFF. The CDR3 region has the DNA TGTGCCACCAGTGAGACAGCGGGGGGAACTACGGATGAGCAGTTCTTC.

This sequence joins TRBV20-1 and TRBJ2-5, with D unclear. The V end was cut by 4 bases, the J end by 6 bases, with 15 bases between. Per germline, CDR1 DFQATT and CDR2 SNEGSKA (reference sequence). The CDR3 sequence is 13 residues long. Written as DNA, the CDR3 is TGCAGTGCTACGCAAGGGTTGAGAAAGACCCAGTACTTC. Its translation is CSATQGLRKTQYF.

This clonotype appeared a few times. This chain joins TRBV4-1 and TRBJ2-7, with unresolved D. The germline gives CDR1 MGHRA, CDR2 YSYEKL. The V end was cut by 5 bases, the J end by 5 bases, with 13 bases between. The CDR3 loop spans 13 amino acids. CDR3 DNA sequence: TGCGCCAGCAGCAAAGGTAGTTTCAACGAGCAGTACTTC. Translating it yields CASSKGSFNEQYF.